This T cell receptor (beta chain) came from a study of T cell responses to AZD1222 COVID-19 vaccine. Findings and limits, study-wide: Spike-specific TCRs gained breadth and depth after people received two AZD1222 doses. Repertoires were sampled only after the peak T cell response.

Sequencing used immunoSEQ multiplex PCR; TCRdb keeps in-frame clones, though not all of them. The profile covers 45,000 to 50,000 clones, with 70% to 90% appearing a single time and approximately 5.3% taken by the ten largest. V gave up 5 bases and J gave up 6 bases; unmatched junction bases: 9. The CDR3 is made up of 16 amino acids. Germline V gene sequence: CDR1 SEHNR, CDR2 FQNEAQ (reference sequence). Concerning this clone itself: The antigen is not known.

The source of this sequence is an adult who received the AZD1222 COVID-19 vaccine. The material sequenced was peripheral blood, taken 28 days after the second AZD1222 dose. This chain uses TRBV7-9 with TRBJ2-1, with 11 bases that match TRBD2. CDR3 coding DNA: TGTGCCAGCAGCCGTTCGGGCCTAGCGGGAGGCAATGAGCAGTTCTTC. Protein product: CASSRSGLAGGNEQFF.